A single sample is the source of the 18 T cell receptor beta chains below, sequenced in a study of blood T cells in healthy people across ages. With a J-beta primer mix and a sample-barcoded 5' primer, a second PCR ran about 7 to 11 cycles. MiXCR was run by TCRdb on the 5' RACE reads, yielding one entry per CDR3 protein. The sample has 1.5 million to 1.9 million distinct CDR3 sequences; roughly 43% are singletons. Sequenced: blood. All receptors derive from a woman under 30 in good health.

This chain joins TRBV18 and TRBJ2-2; tentative D call: TRBD1 (5 bases). Germline V lookup: CDR1 KGHSH, CDR2 LQKENI. V was shortened by 3 bases and J by 6 bases, with 20 bases between the two germline ends. CDR3 length: 17 residues. The CDR3 sequence: CASSPSTVPHRAGELFF. The CDR3 nucleotides are TGTGCCAGCTCACCGTCGACAGTTCCCCATCGGGCCGGGGAGCTGTTTTTT.

The chain recombines TRBV7-6 with TRBJ2-4, with a weak D call TRBD2 (6 bases). TRBJ2-5 explains the end of the DNA better; the J call may be wrong. This CDR3 spans 15 amino acids. The germline V gene encodes CDR1 SGHVS and CDR2 FNYEAQ. The CDR3 sequence is CASSLRVQGGETQYF. In nucleotides, the CDR3 is TGTGCCAGCAGCCTTAGGGTCCAGGGAGGTGAGACCCAGTACTTC.

This clonotype was counted a few times. The chain is built from TRBV3-1 and TRBJ1-1; 7 nucleotides line up with TRBD1. V shed 6 bases and J 0 bases; nucleotides not matched to a gene: 7. This CDR3 is 15 amino acids long. Germline CDR1 is LGHDT and CDR2 is YNNKEL (reference sequence). CDR3 in DNA: TGTGCCAGCAGGTCAGGGGGACTACTGAACACTGAAGCTTTCTTT. Its protein product is CASRSGGLLNTEAFF.

As to this clonotype: The germline gene is not matched at one end of the junction; a read error may be the cause. The chain has TRBV12-3 or TRBV12-4 and TRBJ2-7, with 7 bases aligning to TRBD2. This CDR3 contains 15 residues. CDR3 sequence reads: CASSLGGSQTYEQYF. The DNA for the CDR3 is TGTGCCAGCAGTTTGGGCGGGAGCCAAACCTATGAGCAGTACTTC.

This clonotype was counted at least ten times. The chain carries TRBV7-2 and TRBJ2-7; the D call may be TRBD1 or TRBD2 (5 bases each). The closer fit of TRBJ2-5 to the DNA end suggests the J call may be wrong. The CDR3 runs 15 residues. CDR1 is SGHTA and CDR2 is FQGNSA in the germline V gene. The DNA of the CDR3 is TGTGCCAGCAGCTTAGAACTAGGACGGCAGGGGACCCAGTACTTC. This translates into CASSLELGRQGTQYF.

This clonotype has a handful of counts. This sequence joins TRBV27 and TRBJ1-6, with D possibly being TRBD1 (6 bases). This CDR3 contains 14 residues. From germline, CDR1 is MNHEY and CDR2 SMNVEV (reference sequence). V gave up 5 bases and J gave up 7 bases, with 12 bases separating them. The DNA for the CDR3 is TGTGCCAGCAGTAACACAGGGCTCAATTCACCCCTCCACTTT. Its protein product is CASSNTGLNSPLHF.

The chain uses TRBV11-1 and TRBJ2-4; possible D gene TRBD2, 6 bases. V was cut by 2 bases and J by 3 bases, with 8 bases left in between. Germline V lookup: CDR1 SGHAT, CDR2 FQDESV (reference sequence). The CDR3 extends over 14 amino acids. DNA for the CDR3: TGTGCCAGCAGCTTACAGGGACTCAAAAACATTCAGTACTTC. Residues: CASSLQGLKNIQYF.

The CDR3 sequence: CASSLGPGQGEQYF. Here the CDR3 DNA reads TGTGCCAGCAGCTTAGGCCCGGGTCAGGGGGAGCAGTACTTC. The V gene is TRBV7-2, the J gene TRBJ2-7; tentatively, D is TRBD1 (6 bases). This CDR3 is 14 amino acids long. The germline V gene has CDR1 SGHTA and CDR2 FQGNSA. Between the trimmed V and J ends, which lost 1 base and 7 bases, there was a span of 14 bases.

The V and J genes are TRBV7-8 and TRBJ2-5; 8 bases line up with TRBD1. Germline values: CDR1 SGHVS, CDR2 FQNEAQ. The CDR3 contains 14 residues. With 3 bases clipped from V and 4 bases from J, the junction kept 4 bases outside the gene matches. CDR3 protein: CASSFRGLLETQYF. Here the CDR3 DNA reads TGTGCCAGCAGCTTCAGGGGGCTCCTAGAGACCCAGTACTTC.

The gene calls are TRBV20-1 and TRBJ1-3; the match to TRBD1 covers 7 bases. Germline V gene lookup returns CDR1 DFQATT and CDR2 SNEGSKA (reference sequence). The CDR3 is made up of 13 amino acids. Germline trimming cut 3 bases from V and 4 bases from J; bases unmatched to any gene: 3. The CDR3 here is CSARGDRGNTIYF. CDR3 DNA: TGCAGTGCTAGGGGGGACAGAGGAAACACCATATATTTT.

The chain links TRBV7-2 to TRBJ2-1; the match to TRBD2 covers 12 bases. TRBJ2-7 matches the DNA end more closely, so the J call is doubtful. Germline CDR1 reads SGHTA; CDR2 reads FQGNSA. The CDR3 covers 16 residues. This CDR3 reads CASSLVGTSGYNEQYF. In DNA form, the CDR3 reads TGTGCCAGCAGCTTAGTAGGGACTAGCGGGTACAATGAGCAGTACTTC.

The chain recombines TRBV9 with TRBJ2-3, with D hard to call. Looked up from germline, CDR1 is SGDLS and CDR2 is YYNGEE. V was shortened by 0 bases and J by 13 bases, with 9 bases between the two germline ends. This CDR3 has 11 residues. The CDR3: CASSVGAQKYF. In nucleotides, the CDR3 is TGTGCCAGCAGCGTAGGGGCCCAAAAGTATTTT.

The chain has TRBV30 and TRBJ2-7; D is undetermined. CDR3 size: 12 residues. Deletions cut 2 bases from V and 4 bases from J, with 9 bases between. The germline V gene has CDR1 GTSNPN and CDR2 SVGIG (reference sequence). The CDR3 loop is CAWSLGVYEQYF. For the CDR3, the DNA is TGTGCCTGGAGTCTAGGCGTTTACGAGCAGTACTTC.

V is TRBV7-9 and J is TRBJ1-2; TRBD1 agrees at 8 bases. The germline gives CDR1 SEHNR, CDR2 FQNEAQ (reference sequence). The CDR3 is 17 residues long. Unmatched junction bases numbered 24, after V lost 5 bases and J lost 13 bases. The CDR3 nucleotides read TGTGCCAGCAGCACAACCTTGGGACAGGCAAGTTCTATGAAGGCCACCTTC. It translates to CASSTTLGQASSMKATF.

The V call is TRBV12-3 or TRBV12-4, the J call TRBJ1-1; 8 bases line up with TRBD1. CDR3 length equals 14 residues. V dropped 2 bases and J dropped 7; count of bases not matched to a gene: 6. The CDR3 spells CASSLSGTGLEAFF. The CDR3 nucleotides are TGTGCCAGCAGTTTAAGCGGGACAGGTCTTGAAGCTTTCTTT.

This clonotype was picked up many times. J is TRBJ2-1 and V is TRBV12-3 or TRBV12-4, with D perhaps TRBD2 (5 bases). The ends were cut back, 1 base at V and 9 bases at J, with 10 bases in the middle. This CDR3 contains 13 residues. As DNA, the CDR3 is TGTGCCAGCAGTTTAGGGCTAGCTGTTGAGCAGTTCTTC. Amino acid sequence: CASSLGLAVEQFF.

A single count supports this clonotype. The V call is TRBV6-1, the J call TRBJ1-2; D may be TRBD1 (5 bases). The CDR3 is 11 residues long. Germline V gene sequence: CDR1 MNHNS, CDR2 SASEGT. The V end was cut by 7 bases, the J end by 8 bases, with 11 bases between. The CDR3 loop is CASTRRGGYTF. DNA of the CDR3: TGTGCCAGCACGAGGCGGGGGGGCTACACCTTC.

The sample holds a few counts of this clonotype. This chain links TRBV27 with TRBJ2-5, with D perhaps given as TRBD1 or TRBD2 (5 bases each). The CDR3 runs to 15 residues. The ends were cut back, 1 base at V and 3 bases at J, with 12 bases in the middle. CDR1 and CDR2 (germline): MNHEY, SMNVEV (reference sequence). CDR3 in amino acids: CASSLWDGIKETQYF. CDR3 nucleotide sequence: TGTGCCAGCAGTTTATGGGACGGGATTAAAGAGACCCAGTACTTC.